This TCR beta chain was captured by sequencing in a study of T cell clonotyping in hematopoietic cell transplantation. About the study: Cytoreduction preceded collection of pretransplant recipient samples.

In the case of this clone: Its antigen is unidentified.

The table came from immunoSEQ multiplex PCR; TCRdb's copy has only in-frame clones and leaves some out. The table has approximately 44,000 clones, about 85% seen once. This sample's time point: recipient sample about 28 days before transplant, after cytoreduction. The CDR3 consists of 10 residues. The V gene's germline CDR1 is GTSNPN and CDR2 SVGIG (reference sequence). Between the trimmed V and J ends, which lost 7 bases and 9 bases, there was a span of 12 bases. Study-wide results and caveats: Few recipient clonotypes overlapped donors; over 95% were de novo at given depth. Graft donor and pretransplant recipient Inverse Simpson Index values predicted broader posttransplant TCR diversity. After transplant, recipient diversity fell while pathologically expanded clonotypes grew through day 180.

This material consisted of peripheral blood mononuclear cells, taken before stem cell transplant. The chain is built from TRBV30 and TRBJ1-1, with D hard to call. The source is a man aged 55 to 70 with acute myeloid leukemia. Some clones in this sample may be carry-over from other donors' samples. As DNA, the CDR3 is TGTGCCTCGACCCCCGGGCAAGCTTTCTTT. This gives the protein CASTPGQAFF.